This T cell receptor beta chain was found in a study of OX40 agonist ivuxolimab in advanced cancers. Across the whole study: Subjects had a mean age of roughly 57 years, with a range of roughly 23 to 79; less than 90% were male.

Study results and limitations: Averaged across samples, CD8+ T cells carried more expanded clones than CD4+ did. Still undetermined is the antigen specificity of the expanded peripheral T cells.

Systemic immunosuppression or autoimmune disease history was grounds to exclude patients. Note on this clone: The antigen remains undetermined.

Some clones are missing from TCRdb's copy, which holds only in-frame ones; the method was immunoSEQ multiplex PCR. Among tens of thousands of clones listed, about four fifths were seen once. The sequences come from CD4+ or CD8+ T cells sorted from blood, collected in a trial of the OX40 agonist ivuxolimab. The sequence was obtained from an adult with an advanced solid tumor such as melanoma, head and neck, liver or kidney cancer.

The DNA for the CDR3 is TGTGCCAGCAGCACAGGGGGCCCAGAAGCTTTCTTT. Translating gives CASSTGGPEAFF. The chain uses TRBV27 and TRBJ1-1, with TRBD1 matching over 9 bases. Germline assignment: CDR1 MNHEY and CDR2 SMNVEV (reference sequence). There are 12 residues in the CDR3. V dropped 6 bases and J dropped 8; count of bases not matched to a gene: 4.